These 18 T cell receptor beta chains were sequenced from one sample in a study of shared clonotypes between healthy human individuals. The naive CD8 population came from CD45RO-negative cells selected for CCR7, without terminally differentiated effector memory CD45RA+ cells. Sequenced by immunoSEQ multiplex PCR; TCRdb stores in-frame clones only, minus some. The sample lists about 2.1 million clones; just under 95% were seen once. Sequenced input: naive CD8+ T cells from PBMCs. These receptors were collected from a man aged 18 to 29 in good health. Some clones in this sample may be carry-over from other donors' samples.

This clone was found once. This chain joins TRBV4-1 and TRBJ2-4; D remains unclear. The germline V gene has CDR1 MGHRA and CDR2 YSYEKL. This CDR3 is 16 amino acids long. V was cut by 1 base and J by 0 bases, with 10 bases left in between. The CDR3 loop is CASSQADGLAKNIQYF. The CDR3 region has the DNA TGCGCCAGCAGCCAAGCCGACGGATTAGCCAAAAACATTCAGTACTTC.

This chain joins TRBV29-1 and TRBJ2-6; possible D gene TRBD1, 6 bases. Germline CDR1 SQVTM, CDR2 ANQGSEA. The CDR3 has 16 residues. V was shortened by 6 bases and J by 1 base, with 16 bases between the two germline ends. CDR3 sequence reads: CSVISGEGSGANVLTF. In DNA form, the CDR3 reads TGCAGCGTGATATCAGGGGAAGGGTCTGGGGCCAACGTCCTGACTTTC.

The rearrangement links TRBV27 to TRBJ2-7; the D call may be TRBD1 or TRBD2 (5 bases each). The CDR3 contains 13 residues. Per the germline V gene, CDR1 is MNHEY and CDR2 is SMNVEV (reference sequence). Trimming removed 5 bases at V and 9 bases at J, with 17 bases between. The CDR3 DNA follows: TGTGCCAGCAGTCTGGGACCCCTCATGGGGCAGTACTTC. It translates to CASSLGPLMGQYF.

The V call is TRBV9, the J call TRBJ2-7; 7 bases align to TRBD2. J lost 0 bases, V lost 3 bases, and 3 bases had no gene match. CDR1 is SGDLS and CDR2 is YYNGEE in the germline V gene. This CDR3 spans 14 amino acids. CDR3 DNA: TGTGCCAGCAGCGCAGCGGGACCCTCCTACGAGCAGTACTTC. Its protein is CASSAAGPSYEQYF. The full variable domain, its missing parts supplied by reference TRBV9 and TRBJ2-7, is DSGVTQTPKHLITATGQRVTLRCSPRSGDLSVYWYQQSLDQGLQFLIQYYNGEERAKGNILERFSAQQFPDLHSELNLSSLELGDSALYFCASSAAGPSYEQYFGPGTRLTVT.

The rearrangement joins TRBV7-6 to TRBJ1-5; TRBD1 is a possible D gene (5 bases). CDR1 is SGHVS, CDR2 FNYEAQ, per germline. The germline V and J ends were trimmed by 5 bases and 7 bases, with 18 bases remaining between them. The CDR3 extends over 15 amino acids. The DNA of the CDR3 is TGTGCCAGCAGCCTTCAAACAGGTCTGGGGCAGCCCCAGCATTTT. Translated, it gives CASSLQTGLGQPQHF.

This rearrangement joins TRBV10-3 to TRBJ2-7; D possibly matches TRBD1 or TRBD2 (7 bases each). Looked up from germline, CDR1 is ENHRY and CDR2 is SYGVKD. The germline V and J ends were trimmed by 9 bases and 3 bases, with 15 bases remaining between them. This CDR3 has 13 residues. The CDR3 sequence: CAIRQGGDYEQYF. Here the CDR3 DNA reads TGTGCCATACGACAGGGAGGGGACTACGAGCAGTACTTC.

Written as DNA, the CDR3 is TGCGCCAGCAGCCCCACACAGGGGGCGGAAGGCTACACCTTC. Translation gives CASSPTQGAEGYTF. The chain carries TRBV4-1 and TRBJ1-2; 9 bases map to TRBD1. This CDR3 has 14 residues. The germline V gene encodes CDR1 MGHRA and CDR2 YSYEKL. V lost 4 bases and J lost 8; bases outside the gene matches: 8.

V usage is TRBV27 and J usage is TRBJ2-7, with TRBD2 matching 8 bases. The CDR3 runs 15 residues. Per the germline V gene, CDR1 is MNHEY and CDR2 is SMNVEV (reference sequence). With V trimmed by 0 bases and J by 5 bases, 6 bases remained unmatched. The CDR3 bases are TGTGCCAGCAGTTTATCGGCGGGAGGAAACGACGAGCAGTACTTC. This encodes CASSLSAGGNDEQYF.

This chain connects TRBV5-1 to TRBJ2-5; tentatively, D is TRBD2 (7 bases). Germline V lookup: CDR1 SGHRS, CDR2 YFSETQ. The CDR3 contains 14 residues. Trimming cost V 4 bases and J 7 bases, with 17 bases left between them. CDR3 DNA: TGCGCCAGCAGCATCTCGGGGGGCGGACTGACCCAGTACTTC. Its translation: CASSISGGGLTQYF.

The V gene is TRBV4-1, the J gene TRBJ2-3; the match to TRBD2 covers 7 bases. Trimming cost V 1 base and J 2 bases; bases outside gene matches: 6. The V gene's germline CDR1 is MGHRA and CDR2 YSYEKL. This CDR3 region has 16 residues. The DNA of the CDR3 is TGCGCCAGCAGCCAAGGACCTAGCGGATTCACAGATACGCAGTATTTT. This codes for CASSQGPSGFTDTQYF.

Here the CDR3 DNA reads TGTGCCAGCAGCAACCGTGCCCTCGAGCAGTACTTC. Encoded protein: CASSNRALEQYF. V usage is TRBV11-2 and J usage is TRBJ2-7; no clear D gene. The CDR3 runs 12 residues. V lost 5 bases to trimming and J lost 6 bases, with 11 bases between them. Germline CDR1 reads SGHAT; CDR2 reads FQNNGV.

The chain combines TRBV5-1 with TRBJ1-6; possibly TRBD1 for D (6 bases). This CDR3 is 15 amino acids long. CDR1 SGHRS and CDR2 YFSETQ come from the germline V gene. V lost 0 bases, J lost 3 bases, and 7 bases lay in between. The CDR3 loop reads CASSLDRDYNSPLHF. The CDR3 bases are TGCGCCAGCAGCTTGGACAGGGACTATAATTCACCCCTCCACTTT.

This chain connects TRBV28 to TRBJ1-2, with TRBD1 matching 9 bases. Germline CDR1 reads MDHEN; CDR2 reads SYDVKM. The junction had 4 bases not matched to a gene; V was cut back by 6 bases and J by 2 bases. There are 14 residues in the CDR3. CDR3 DNA: TGTGCCAGCAGGCCAGGGACAGGGAACTATGGCTACACCTTC. The encoded protein is CASRPGTGNYGYTF.

This sequence joins TRBV6-5 and TRBJ2-7; no reliable D call. Trimming left V 5 bases short and J 3 bases short, with 17 bases between. The CDR3 has 15 amino acids. Germline values: CDR1 MNHEY, CDR2 SVGAGI. DNA for the CDR3: TGTGCCAGCAGTGCCGGGCCCCATTCGGGCTACGAGCAGTACTTC. It specifies CASSAGPHSGYEQYF.

This sequence joins TRBV7-8 and TRBJ2-5; no firm D call. Per the germline V gene, CDR1 is SGHVS and CDR2 is FQNEAQ. The CDR3 spans 14 residues. V was clipped by 6 bases and J by 2 bases, with 13 bases between them. The DNA of the CDR3 is TGTGCCAGCAGGGTAGCTGGAGTACAAGAGACCCAGTACTTC. Its protein product is CASRVAGVQETQYF.

The V call is TRBV5-1, the J call TRBJ2-2, with 13 positions matching TRBD2. CDR1 is SGHRS, CDR2 YFSETQ, per germline. Germline trimming cut 5 bases from V and 6 bases from J; bases unmatched to any gene: 4. The CDR3 spans 15 residues. For the CDR3, the DNA is TGCGCCAGCAGAAAGGGACTAGCGGGACCCGGGGAGCTGTTTTTT. It translates to CASRKGLAGPGELFF. Based on the CDR3 plus reference TRBV5-1 and TRBJ2-2, the full variable domain is KAGVTQTPRYLIKTRGQQVTLSCSPISGHRSVSWYQQTPGQGLQFLFEYFSETQRNKGNFPGRFSGRQFSNSRSEMNVSTLELGDSALYLCASRKGLAGPGELFFGEGSRLTVL.

The rearrangement uses TRBV2 and TRBJ1-5, with a tentative D call TRBD1 (6 bases). The CDR3 has 15 residues. Germline lookup yields CDR1 SNHLY and CDR2 FYNNEI. V was shortened by 7 bases and J by 2 bases, with 15 bases between the two germline ends. In DNA, the CDR3 is TGTGCCAGCAAAGTATCCGGGGGCGGCAATCAGCCCCAGCATTTT. It yields the protein CASKVSGGGNQPQHF. Full variable domain (remainder filled in from reference TRBV2 and TRBJ1-5): EPEVTQTPSHQVTQMGQEVILRCVPISNHLYFYWYRQILGQKVEFLVSFYNNEISEKSEIFDDQFSVERPDGSNFTLKIRSTKLEDSAMYFCASKVSGGGNQPQHFGDGTRLSIL.

The rearrangement uses TRBV9 and TRBJ2-1; 8 positions match TRBD2. The CDR3 loop spans 15 amino acids. V was clipped by 3 bases and J by 4 bases; unmatched bases: 6. The germline CDR1 and CDR2 sequences are SGDLS and YYNGEE. The CDR3 loop is CASSELAAVYNEQFF. CDR3 nucleotides: TGTGCCAGCAGCGAACTAGCGGCGGTATACAATGAGCAGTTCTTC.